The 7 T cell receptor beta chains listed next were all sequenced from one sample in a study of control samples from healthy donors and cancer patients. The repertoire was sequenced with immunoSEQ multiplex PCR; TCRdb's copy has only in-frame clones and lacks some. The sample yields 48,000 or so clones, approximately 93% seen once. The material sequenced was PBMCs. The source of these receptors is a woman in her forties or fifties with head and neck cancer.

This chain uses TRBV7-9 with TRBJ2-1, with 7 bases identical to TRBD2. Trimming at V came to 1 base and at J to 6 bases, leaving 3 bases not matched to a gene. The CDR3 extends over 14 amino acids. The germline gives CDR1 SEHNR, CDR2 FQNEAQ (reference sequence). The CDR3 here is CASSLVAGVNEQFF. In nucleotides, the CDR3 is TGTGCCAGCAGCTTAGTAGCGGGTGTCAATGAGCAGTTCTTC.

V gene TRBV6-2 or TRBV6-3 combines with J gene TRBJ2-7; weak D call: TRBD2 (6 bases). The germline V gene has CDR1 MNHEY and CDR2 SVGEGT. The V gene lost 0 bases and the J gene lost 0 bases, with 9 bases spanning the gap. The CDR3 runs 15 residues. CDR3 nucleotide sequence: TGTGCCAGCAGTTACTCAGGGAGGAGCTCCTACGAGCAGTACTTC. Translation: CASSYSGRSSYEQYF.

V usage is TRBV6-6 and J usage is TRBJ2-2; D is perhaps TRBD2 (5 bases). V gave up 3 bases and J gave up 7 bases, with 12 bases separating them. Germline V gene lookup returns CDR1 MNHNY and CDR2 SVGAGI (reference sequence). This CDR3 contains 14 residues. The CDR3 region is CASSYLSEGGELFF. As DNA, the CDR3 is TGTGCCAGCAGTTATCTTTCCGAGGGCGGGGAGCTGTTTTTT.

The CDR3 reads CASSDGGQAIYSNQPQHF. The CDR3 region has the DNA TGTGCCAGCAGTGACGGGGGACAGGCAATCTACAGCAATCAGCCCCAGCATTTT. This chain joins TRBV6-4 and TRBJ1-5, with 8 bases lining up with TRBD1. V trimming: 2 bases; J trimming: 1 base; junction bases outside the gene matches: 10. The CDR3 length is 18 residues. The germline V gene encodes CDR1 MRHNA and CDR2 SNTAGT.

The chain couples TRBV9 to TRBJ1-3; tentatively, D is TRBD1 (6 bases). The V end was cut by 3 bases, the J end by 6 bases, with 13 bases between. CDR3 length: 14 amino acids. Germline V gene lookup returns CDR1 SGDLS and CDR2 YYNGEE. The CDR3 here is CASSAQGFENTIYF. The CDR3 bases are TGTGCCAGCAGCGCACAGGGCTTTGAAAACACCATATATTTT. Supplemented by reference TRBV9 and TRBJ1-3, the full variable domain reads DSGVTQTPKHLITATGQRVTLRCSPRSGDLSVYWYQQSLDQGLQFLIQYYNGEERAKGNILERFSAQQFPDLHSELNLSSLELGDSALYFCASSAQGFENTIYFGEGSWLTVV.

This CDR3 is CASSEAGRGFHSPLHF. CDR3 DNA: TGTGCCAGCAGTGAAGCGGGAAGGGGCTTTCATTCACCCCTCCACTTT. The rearrangement joins TRBV6-1 to TRBJ1-6; TRBD1 might be the D (5 bases). V dropped 0 bases and J dropped 8 bases, with 14 bases sitting between them. CDR3 length equals 16 residues. Looked up from germline, CDR1 is MNHNS and CDR2 is SASEGT.

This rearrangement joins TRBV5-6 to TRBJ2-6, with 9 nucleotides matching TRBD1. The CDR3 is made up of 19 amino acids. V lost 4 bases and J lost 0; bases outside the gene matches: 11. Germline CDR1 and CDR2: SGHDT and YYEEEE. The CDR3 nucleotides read TGTGCCAGCAGCAGTTACAGGGGGCAAACTTACTCTGGGGCCAACGTCCTGACTTTC. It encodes CASSSYRGQTYSGANVLTF.